This entry lists 30 T cell receptor beta chains sequenced from one sample in a study of cytomegalovirus exposure and HLA in healthy donors (dated by TCRdb to the late 2010s). The library was prepared using the immunoSEQ multiplex PCR assay. A mixture of 60 forward primers for TCR Vbeta segments and 13 reverse primers for TCR Jbeta segments was used in the multiplex PCR. Entries here come from immuneACCESS through TCRdb and include only in-frame sequences with V and J called. Some clones fail to appear in such tables; in the studies checked, an unresolved V gene covers under half of the shortfall, and the cause of the remainder is unknown. The sample table contains about 220,000 clones; only one count was recorded for roughly 79% of them. The ten largest clones capture 1.5% to 2% of the sample. The specimen was PBMCs. Receptors originate from a male donor in good health and CMV-seronegative.

The rearrangement joins TRBV27 to TRBJ1-6; 9 bases line up with TRBD1. CDR3 length: 15 residues. With V trimmed by 6 bases and J by 8 bases, 8 bases remained unmatched. Germline CDR1 is MNHEY and CDR2 is SMNVEV (reference sequence). The DNA for the CDR3 is TGTGCCAGCAGCCCACCGGGACAGGGATATTCACCCCTCCACTTT. Translation: CASSPPGQGYSPLHF.

The CDR3 nucleotides are TGTGCCAGCAGCTCCCGGGAAAACTATGGCTACACCTTC. Protein product: CASSSRENYGYTF. This chain joins TRBV6-1 and TRBJ1-2; the D is unclear. Germline V gene sequence: CDR1 MNHNS, CDR2 SASEGT. CDR3 size: 13 residues. V was cut by 6 bases and J by 2 bases, with 10 bases left in between.

This chain links TRBV30 with TRBJ2-1, with 8 bases lining up with TRBD2. The trim removed 2 bases at V and 4 bases at J, leaving 7 bases unmatched. The CDR3 extends over 15 amino acids. The germline gives CDR1 GTSNPN, CDR2 SVGIG (reference sequence). The CDR3 sequence: CAWSSGSGRYNEQFF. In DNA form, the CDR3 reads TGTGCCTGGAGTAGCGGGAGCGGACGATACAATGAGCAGTTCTTC.

The chain links TRBV21-1 to TRBJ1-5; TRBD1, the D gene given by the table, was not confirmed from the DNA. TRBV21-1 is designated a pseudogene. The length of the CDR3 is 12 residues. The CDR3 DNA reads TGTGCCAGGCACAGGTTTAATCAGCCCCAGCATTTT. Translation gives CARHRFNQPQHF.

This chain uses TRBV14 with TRBJ2-7; D remains unclear. Trimming removed 3 bases from V and 3 bases from J, with 3 bases in between. The CDR3 is made up of 11 amino acids. The germline gives CDR1 SGHDN, CDR2 FVKESK. CDR3 protein: CASSHIYEQYF. The CDR3, as DNA: TGTGCCAGCAGCCACATCTACGAGCAGTACTTC.

The table lists this clone with a few counts. The V gene is TRBV30, the J gene TRBJ1-6; D is unclear. Germline CDR1 and CDR2: GTSNPN and SVGIG (reference sequence). The germline V and J ends were trimmed by 2 bases and 7 bases, with 3 bases remaining between them. This CDR3 is built from 11 residues. For the CDR3, the DNA is TGTGCCTGGAGTTTAAATTCACCCCTCCACTTT. This encodes CAWSLNSPLHF. The full variable domain, with the rest looked up from reference TRBV30 and TRBJ1-6, is SQTIHQWPATLVQPVGSPLSLECTVEGTSNPNLYWYRQAAGRGLQLLFYSVGIGQISSEVPQNLSASRPQDRQFILSSKKLLLSDSGFYLCAWSLNSPLHFGNGTRLTVT.

The V gene is TRBV5-1, the J gene TRBJ2-5; D possibly corresponds to TRBD1 (6 bases). The germline V and J ends were trimmed by 0 bases and 4 bases, with 13 bases remaining between them. Germline V gives CDR1 SGHRS, CDR2 YFSETQ. The CDR3 extends over 15 amino acids. The CDR3 nucleotides are TGCGCCAGCAGCTTGGGGAATACCAGGGGAGAGACCCAGTACTTC. Its protein product is CASSLGNTRGETQYF.

The chain couples TRBV11-3 to TRBJ2-3, with 8 bases that match TRBD1. The CDR3 has 18 residues. J was trimmed by 0 bases and V by 0 bases; bases with no gene match: 8. The germline gives CDR1 SGHNT, CDR2 YENEEA. CDR3 residues: CASSLEGGTGGSTDTQYF. As DNA, the CDR3 is TGTGCCAGCAGCTTAGAGGGGGGTACAGGGGGAAGCACAGATACGCAGTATTTT.

V usage is TRBV4-3 and J usage is TRBJ2-7, with 7 bases aligning to TRBD1. Germline trimming cut 0 bases from V and 1 base from J; bases unmatched to any gene: 3. The CDR3 runs to 15 residues. CDR1 and CDR2 from the germline V gene are LGHNA and YSLEER. For the CDR3, the DNA is TGCGCCAGCAGCCAAGACAGACAGGGTTCCTACGAGCAGTACTTC. This gives the protein CASSQDRQGSYEQYF.

The chain is built from TRBV27 and TRBJ2-5; possibly TRBD2 for D (6 bases). V was pared by 5 bases and J by 4 bases, with 14 bases between. There are 14 residues in the CDR3. The V gene's germline CDR1 is MNHEY and CDR2 SMNVEV (reference sequence). The CDR3 DNA sequence: TGTGCCAGCAGTCCCTCTCACGGGGGAGAGACCCAGTACTTC. Protein sequence: CASSPSHGGETQYF.

The rearrangement uses TRBV7-2 and TRBJ1-6, with D possibly being TRBD1 (6 bases). Trimming took 5 bases from V and 8 from J, leaving 10 bases between them. Germline V gene lookup returns CDR1 SGHTA and CDR2 FQGNSA. The CDR3 spans 13 residues. The CDR3 here is CASSADSYSPLHF. The CDR3 DNA reads as TGTGCCAGCAGCGCGGACAGTTATTCACCCCTCCACTTT.

This clone has only a few counts. V gene TRBV2 combines with J gene TRBJ2-2; possibly TRBD2 for D (5 bases). This CDR3 has 13 residues. The V and J ends lost 4 bases and 7 bases respectively, with 10 bases between them. Germline assignment: CDR1 SNHLY and CDR2 FYNNEI. CDR3 sequence (DNA): TGTGCCAGCAGTGTCCAGAGCGGCGGGGAGCTGTTTTTT. Its protein is CASSVQSGGELFF.

The J gene is TRBJ2-2, the V gene TRBV4-1; D gene unclear. Germline assignment: CDR1 MGHRA and CDR2 YSYEKL. V lost 6 bases, J lost 0 bases, and 17 bases lay in between. CDR3 length: 17 residues. In DNA form, the CDR3 reads TGCGCCAGCAGGCCCAACCTAGAGTCGGCGAACACCGGGGAGCTGTTTTTT. It codes for CASRPNLESANTGELFF.

The chain links TRBV10-1 to TRBJ2-5; unclear D gene. The germline V gene encodes CDR1 WNHNN and CDR2 SYGVQD (reference sequence). V lost 5 bases and J lost 0, with 16 bases in between. This CDR3 region has 16 residues. CDR3 region: CASSPNVNYYQETQYF. For the CDR3, the DNA is TGCGCCAGCAGTCCCAACGTCAACTATTACCAAGAGACCCAGTACTTC.

The chain is built from TRBV7-9 and TRBJ2-5, with D possibly TRBD1 on 6 matching bases. V was clipped by 5 bases and J by 1 base, with 11 bases between them. This CDR3 is 14 amino acids long. Germline-derived CDR1 and CDR2 are SEHNR and FQNEAQ (reference sequence). Here the CDR3 DNA reads TGTGCCAGCAGCAAACAGGGATTCCAAGAGACCCAGTACTTC. It encodes CASSKQGFQETQYF.

The chain joins TRBV9 to TRBJ1-2; D ambiguous. Germline-derived CDR1 and CDR2 are SGDLS and YYNGEE. Trimming shortened V by 0 bases and J by 0 bases, and 9 bases separated the two germline ends. The CDR3 totals 15 residues. The chain's CDR3 is CASSVGSVANYGYTF. CDR3 bases: TGTGCCAGCAGCGTAGGGTCGGTAGCTAACTATGGCTACACCTTC.

V is TRBV5-1 and J is TRBJ1-1; TRBD1 matches 7 bases. The ends lost 7 bases at V and 7 bases at J; junction bases unmatched: 4. The CDR3 extends over 11 amino acids. CDR1 SGHRS and CDR2 YFSETQ come from the germline V gene. The CDR3 region is CASQGDGEAFF. The CDR3 coding sequence is TGCGCCAGCCAGGGGGATGGTGAAGCTTTCTTT.

The sample holds a few counts of this clone. This chain links TRBV29-1 with TRBJ2-7; TRBD2 matches 9 bases. Germline-derived CDR1 and CDR2 are SQVTM and ANQGSEA. The CDR3 spans 14 residues. Trimming cost V 1 base and J 5 bases; bases outside gene matches: 6. CDR3 coding DNA: TGCAGCGTTGAAGTGCTAGCGGGAACCCACGAGCAGTACTTC. This translates into CSVEVLAGTHEQYF.

This clone came up a few times. The chain is built from TRBV28 and TRBJ2-3; 8 bases match TRBD2. Germline trimming cut 5 bases from V and 2 bases from J; bases unmatched to any gene: 6. The CDR3 is made up of 15 amino acids. CDR1 is MDHEN, CDR2 SYDVKM, per germline. CDR3 protein: CASSPVAGYTDTQYF. The CDR3 DNA sequence: TGTGCCAGCAGTCCCGTAGCGGGGTACACAGATACGCAGTATTTT. Combining the CDR3 with reference TRBV28 and TRBJ2-3 gives the whole variable domain DVKVTQSSRYLVKRTGEKVFLECVQDMDHENMFWYRQDPGLGLRLIYFSYDVKMKEKGDIPEGYSVSREKKERFSLILESASTNQTSMYLCASSPVAGYTDTQYFGPGTRLTVL.

The chain recombines TRBV6-1 with TRBJ1-6; D call uncertain. Germline V gene lookup returns CDR1 MNHNS and CDR2 SASEGT. V was cut by 4 bases and J by 6 bases, with 7 bases left in between. The CDR3 is 13 residues long. CDR3 sequence reads: CASSGGSNSPLHF. In nucleotides, the CDR3 is TGTGCCAGCAGTGGCGGCTCTAATTCACCCCTCCACTTT.

This chain connects TRBV7-9 to TRBJ2-7, with TRBD1 as a possible D gene (5 bases). The germline gives CDR1 SEHNR, CDR2 FQNEAQ (reference sequence). V shed 5 bases and J shed 4 bases, with 12 bases lying between them. This CDR3 region has 13 residues. The CDR3 spells CASSTLTAYEQYF. Written as DNA, the CDR3 is TGTGCCAGCAGCACCTTGACAGCGTACGAGCAGTACTTC.

J is TRBJ1-4 and V is TRBV5-1; 9 bases agree with TRBD1. Germline lookup yields CDR1 SGHRS and CDR2 YFSETQ. The CDR3 extends over 14 amino acids. V trimming: 4 bases; J trimming: 7 bases; junction bases outside the gene matches: 5. CDR3 in amino acids: CASSVQGAREKLFF. The CDR3 region has the DNA TGCGCCAGCAGCGTACAGGGGGCGCGTGAAAAACTGTTTTTT.

The chain couples TRBV30 to TRBJ2-1, with 10 bases identical to TRBD2. V was clipped by 4 bases and J by 0 bases; unmatched bases: 0. From germline, CDR1 is GTSNPN and CDR2 SVGIG (reference sequence). This CDR3 is built from 14 residues. In nucleotides, the CDR3 is TGTGCCTGGACTAGCGGGAGCTCCTACAATGAGCAGTTCTTC. Protein product: CAWTSGSSYNEQFF.

The CDR3 spells CASSLALAGGNEQFF. DNA for the CDR3: TGCGCCAGCAGCTTGGCGCTAGCGGGGGGGAATGAGCAGTTCTTC. This chain uses TRBV5-1 with TRBJ2-1; 12 positions agree with TRBD2. After removal of 0 bases from V and 7 bases from J, the junction contained 2 bases not matched to a gene. Germline CDR1 SGHRS, CDR2 YFSETQ. The CDR3 is made up of 15 amino acids.

The chain combines TRBV28 with TRBJ1-2, with TRBD1 matching 7 bases. CDR1 is MDHEN and CDR2 is SYDVKM in the germline V gene. V was clipped by 7 bases and J by 11 bases; unmatched bases: 13. This CDR3 is 13 amino acids long. Written as DNA, the CDR3 is TGTGCCAGCAAAACTACAGGGGAAGAGGGTTACACCTTC. Its protein product is CASKTTGEEGYTF.

J is TRBJ2-2 and V is TRBV9; 14 nucleotides align to TRBD2. The V gene's germline CDR1 is SGDLS and CDR2 YYNGEE. With V trimmed by 0 bases and J by 4 bases, 2 bases remained unmatched. The CDR3 has 17 amino acids. CDR3 loop: CASSVGLAGGSTGELFF. The DNA of the CDR3 is TGTGCCAGCAGCGTAGGACTAGCGGGAGGGAGCACCGGGGAGCTGTTTTTT.

V is TRBV11-2 and J is TRBJ1-2; D possibly corresponds to TRBD1 (6 bases). Trimming shortened V by 7 bases and J by 2 bases, and 11 bases separated the two germline ends. CDR1 SGHAT and CDR2 FQNNGV come from the germline V gene. There are 13 residues in the CDR3. CDR3 residues: CASTLGHNYGYTF. For the CDR3, the DNA is TGTGCCAGCACCCTGGGACACAACTATGGCTACACCTTC.

The rearrangement uses TRBV5-4 and TRBJ2-1; 7 positions match TRBD2. Per germline, CDR1 SGHNT and CDR2 YYREEE (reference sequence). There are 16 residues in the CDR3. V dropped 1 base and J dropped 0; count of bases not matched to a gene: 4. The CDR3 coding sequence is TGTGCCAGCAGCTTGTCGGGGGGAACCTCCTACAATGAGCAGTTCTTC. This translates into CASSLSGGTSYNEQFF.

This chain uses TRBV2 with TRBJ1-2; 9 bases map to TRBD1. J gave up 8 bases and V 2 bases, and 6 bases lay outside the gene matches. The CDR3 is 14 residues long. Germline-derived CDR1 and CDR2 are SNHLY and FYNNEI. The CDR3, as DNA: TGTGCCAGCAGTGAAAGAAGGACAGGGGCCGGCTACACCTTC. Translating gives CASSERRTGAGYTF.

The V call is TRBV5-1, the J call TRBJ1-6, with D perhaps TRBD1 (6 bases). Between the trimmed V and J ends, which lost 2 bases and 10 bases, there was a span of 13 bases. Germline CDR1 SGHRS, CDR2 YFSETQ. The CDR3 covers 14 residues. The CDR3 loop reads CASSFETGGSPLHF. Written as DNA, the CDR3 is TGCGCCAGCAGCTTCGAGACAGGTGGATCACCCCTCCACTTT.